The source of this T cell receptor (beta chain) is a study of metastatic and nonmetastatic thyroid tumors. On the study more broadly: Repertoires were compared across blood and tumor or nodule tissue from malignant and benign thyroid patients. Study-wide points: Compared with benign nodules, malignant thyroid tumors were reported to have significantly higher TCR beta diversity in both blood and tumor.

The CDR3 totals 13 residues. Germline V gene data show CDR1 as LGHNA and CDR2 as YNFKEQ. V lost 0 bases to trimming and J lost 6 bases, with 8 bases between them. This clone was found many times. No antigen is known for it. No treatment of any kind had been given to any patient before thyroid surgery. As handled by the study authors: The study took CDR3 differences across clinicopathological groups and made a distant-metastasis classifier for papillary thyroid cancer from them. TCRdb reassembled clones from the PCR reads with MiXCR. Here the V and J calls rest on TCRdb's processing, not on the authors' analysis. The data contain some 41,000 clones, 13% of them singletons.

The chain is built from TRBV4-2 and TRBJ1-1; D perhaps matches TRBD1 (5 bases). Sequencing used blood. The sequence was obtained from a female donor with papillary thyroid cancer or a benign thyroid nodule (not recorded which). Some clones in this sample may be carry-over from other donors' samples. CDR3 amino acids: CASSQDGGAEAFF. The CDR3 DNA is TGTGCCAGCAGCCAAGATGGAGGGGCTGAAGCTTTCTTT.